The 32 T cell receptor beta chains below were found in one sample sequenced in a study of shared clonotypes between healthy human individuals (TCRdb year 2020). Preparation of the library involved the immunoSEQ multiplex PCR assay. Entries here come from immuneACCESS through TCRdb and include only in-frame sequences with V and J called. Some clones fail to appear in such tables; in the studies checked, an unresolved V gene covers under half of the shortfall, and the cause of the remainder is unknown. The sample profile shows 2 million to 2.5 million clones; about 90% of them were found once. More than 0.35% of the sample is held by the ten biggest clonotypes. The sample consisted of naive CD4+ T cells from PBMCs. The cell subset or site label for this specimen denotes: CD45RA+ positively selected. These receptors were taken from a man aged 18 to 35 in good health. Some clones in this sample may be carry-over from other donors' samples.

The chain combines TRBV11-3 with TRBJ2-3; D is unresolved. This CDR3 is 13 amino acids long. V was trimmed by 5 bases and J by 2 bases, leaving 8 bases between them. The germline V gene has CDR1 SGHNT and CDR2 YENEEA. DNA for the CDR3: TGTGCCAGCAGCCGCAGATACACAGATACGCAGTATTTT. As protein: CASSRRYTDTQYF.

The chain couples TRBV5-4 to TRBJ2-2; D may be TRBD2 (6 bases). The V end lost 3 bases, the J end lost 0 bases, and 12 bases lay between the germline ends. This CDR3 region has 16 residues. Looked up from germline, CDR1 is SGHNT and CDR2 is YYREEE (reference sequence). The chain's CDR3 is CASSYDSGANTGELFF. DNA of the CDR3: TGTGCCAGCAGCTACGATAGCGGAGCGAACACCGGGGAGCTGTTTTTT.

The rearrangement uses TRBV7-8 and TRBJ2-1; TRBD2 might be the D (7 bases). There are 17 residues in the CDR3. V was cut by 9 bases and J by 0 bases, with 21 bases left in between. From germline, CDR1 is SGHVS and CDR2 FQNEAQ. The CDR3 DNA sequence: TGTGCCAGTTTCCCCACCTACGGGGGGCCCTCCTACAATGAGCAGTTCTTC. Translating it yields CASFPTYGGPSYNEQFF.

For this clone: Additional DNA sequences in this sample encode the identical CDR3. The chain recombines TRBV7-9 with TRBJ2-3; unclear D gene. Trimming shortened V by 0 bases and J by 0 bases, and 4 bases separated the two germline ends. This CDR3 is built from 14 residues. The germline V gene has CDR1 SEHNR and CDR2 FQNEAQ (reference sequence). CDR3 in DNA: TGTGCCAGCAGCTTAGCGGGGAGCACAGATACGCAGTATTTT. Amino acid sequence: CASSLAGSTDTQYF.

The rearrangement joins TRBV7-2 to TRBJ1-3, with D possibly matching TRBD1 (6 bases). V was cut by 0 bases and J by 4 bases, with 10 bases left in between. The CDR3 sequence is 15 residues long. Germline V CDR1 and CDR2: SGHTA, FQGNSA. For the CDR3, the DNA is TGTGCCAGCAGCTTAGCCTTGGGACACGGAAACACCATATATTTT. Its protein product is CASSLALGHGNTIYF.

The genes are TRBV5-1 and TRBJ2-2, with 11 bases aligning to TRBD1. The CDR3 covers 15 residues. Germline loops: CDR1 SGHRS, CDR2 YFSETQ. The V and J ends lost 4 bases and 7 bases, in that order; junction bases with no gene match: 6. The CDR3: CASSTGQGAGGELFF. CDR3 coding DNA: TGCGCCAGCAGCACCGGACAGGGGGCAGGCGGGGAGCTGTTTTTT.

The chain has TRBV6-6 and TRBJ1-1, with D tentatively TRBD1 (6 bases). This CDR3 contains 15 residues. Trimming stripped 0 bases from V and 6 bases from J, with 14 bases between. The V gene's germline CDR1 is MNHNY and CDR2 SVGAGI (reference sequence). The CDR3 nucleotides are TGTGCCAGCAGTTACTCGATTTCGCGGACAGCTGAAGCTTTCTTT. Translation gives CASSYSISRTAEAFF.

The genes are TRBV14 and TRBJ2-5, with D possibly matching TRBD1 (6 bases). The CDR3 is made up of 18 amino acids. The V and J ends lost 4 bases and 7 bases respectively, with 28 bases between them. Looked up from germline, CDR1 is SGHDN and CDR2 is FVKESK. CDR3 nucleotides: TGTGCCAGCAGCCCTCAACCGGGCACAGGGTCACTGAGAGGGACCCAGTACTTC. Translating gives CASSPQPGTGSLRGTQYF.

The V and J genes are TRBV7-2 and TRBJ2-2, with D unclear. V shed 6 bases and J shed 5 bases, with 10 bases lying between them. This CDR3 has 13 residues. Germline V gives CDR1 SGHTA, CDR2 FQGNSA. CDR3 nucleotides: TGTGCCAGCAGGTCAAGGCGGACCGGGGAGCTGTTTTTT. Its protein product is CASRSRRTGELFF.

The chain uses TRBV7-9 and TRBJ2-5; weak D call: TRBD1 (6 bases). The germline V gene encodes CDR1 SEHNR and CDR2 FQNEAQ (reference sequence). This CDR3 is 14 amino acids long. V lost 5 bases to trimming and J lost 5 bases, with 15 bases between them. The CDR3 reads CASSPGAQGETQYF. The CDR3 DNA is TGTGCCAGCAGCCCTGGGGCTCAGGGGGAGACCCAGTACTTC.

This chain connects TRBV7-8 to TRBJ2-7; 12 bases are a match to TRBD1. Germline values: CDR1 SGHVS, CDR2 FQNEAQ. The trim removed 7 bases at V and 2 bases at J, leaving 6 bases unmatched. This CDR3 region has 15 residues. The CDR3 spells CASTPGQGAPYEQYF. Here the CDR3 DNA reads TGTGCCAGCACCCCGGGACAGGGGGCCCCCTACGAGCAGTACTTC.

The sample holds a few counts of this clone. The same CDR3 also results from other DNA sequences found in this sample. J is TRBJ2-2 and V is TRBV30; no reliable D call. The germline V and J ends were trimmed by 4 bases and 1 base, with 4 bases remaining between them. From germline, CDR1 is GTSNPN and CDR2 SVGIG (reference sequence). This CDR3 is 12 amino acids long. This chain's CDR3 is CAWTENTGELFF. In DNA, the CDR3 is TGTGCCTGGACAGAGAACACCGGGGAGCTGTTTTTT.

This chain connects TRBV4-3 to TRBJ2-1; D unresolved. The CDR3 runs 16 residues. CDR1 is LGHNA and CDR2 is YSLEER in the germline V gene. V shed 2 bases and J shed 2 bases, with 13 bases lying between them. The CDR3 DNA reads TGCGCCAGCAGCCAAACTGTAATGGGCGCCTACAATGAGCAGTTCTTC. It translates to CASSQTVMGAYNEQFF.

This clone was observed once. V and J are TRBV2 and TRBJ2-2; 13 bases line up with TRBD2. Trimming took 4 bases from V and 0 from J; bases not matched to a gene: 2. Germline V gives CDR1 SNHLY, CDR2 FYNNEI. The CDR3 is made up of 17 amino acids. The CDR3 DNA is TGTGCCAGCAGTGTGGGACTAGCGGGGACGAACACCGGGGAGCTGTTTTTT. As protein: CASSVGLAGTNTGELFF.

The chain joins TRBV29-1 to TRBJ2-3; no reliable D call. There are 13 residues in the CDR3. V was cut by 5 bases and J by 2 bases, with 11 bases left in between. Germline loops: CDR1 SQVTM, CDR2 ANQGSEA. CDR3 nucleotide sequence: TGCAGCGTTCAAGTCAGCTACACAGATACGCAGTATTTT. Amino acid sequence: CSVQVSYTDTQYF.

The CDR3 reads CASSEVGGMNTEAFF. The CDR3, as DNA: TGTGCCAGCAGTGAGGTGGGCGGAATGAACACTGAAGCTTTCTTT. The chain joins TRBV25-1 to TRBJ1-1; D unresolved. This CDR3 spans 15 amino acids. Per germline, CDR1 MGHDK and CDR2 SYGVNS. V was clipped by 3 bases and J by 0 bases, with 11 bases between them. The whole variable domain, filled in from reference TRBV25-1 and TRBJ1-1, reads EADIYQTPRYLVIGTGKKITLECSQTMGHDKMYWYQQDPGMELHLIHYSYGVNSTEKGDLSSESTVSRIRTEHFPLTLESARPSHTSQYLCASSEVGGMNTEAFFGQGTRLTVV.

The CDR3 is CASSPMTGVLYEQYF. CDR3 nucleotide sequence: TGTGCCAGCAGCCCTATGACAGGGGTCCTCTACGAGCAGTACTTC. The V call is TRBV7-9, the J call TRBJ2-7, with 8 bases matching TRBD1. Germline loops: CDR1 SEHNR, CDR2 FQNEAQ (reference sequence). The V segment lost 5 bases and the J segment 3 bases; nucleotides outside the gene matches: 9. The CDR3 covers 15 residues.

The chain has TRBV4-3 and TRBJ2-7, with TRBD1 matching 7 bases. Germline values: CDR1 LGHNA, CDR2 YSLEER. V lost 4 bases and J lost 0; bases outside the gene matches: 3. The CDR3 sequence is 14 residues long. CDR3 coding DNA: TGCGCCAGCAGCCTTGGACAGGACTCCTACGAGCAGTACTTC. This encodes CASSLGQDSYEQYF.

This clone has just one count. The rearrangement uses TRBV5-1 and TRBJ2-7, with 8 bases matching TRBD2. Germline values: CDR1 SGHRS, CDR2 YFSETQ. This CDR3 region has 15 residues. Unmatched junction bases numbered 4, after V lost 0 bases and J lost 2 bases. The CDR3 bases are TGCGCCAGCAGCTTGGAGGGCGGGGGGACCTACGAGCAGTACTTC. Its protein product is CASSLEGGGTYEQYF.

This sequence joins TRBV5-1 and TRBJ2-5, with 7 bases lining up with TRBD2. This CDR3 has 14 residues. Germline V gene sequence: CDR1 SGHRS, CDR2 YFSETQ. V lost 3 bases and J lost 7; bases outside the gene matches: 9. The CDR3 sequence: CASSSGTTGGTQYF. The DNA of the CDR3 is TGCGCCAGCAGCTCCGGGACTACGGGTGGGACCCAGTACTTC.

J is TRBJ2-3 and V is TRBV5-1; D ambiguous. Germline CDR1 SGHRS, CDR2 YFSETQ. The CDR3 loop spans 12 amino acids. V shed 0 bases and J shed 7 bases, with 6 bases lying between them. The CDR3 is CASSLELNTQYF. As DNA, the CDR3 is TGCGCCAGCAGCTTGGAATTAAATACGCAGTATTTT.

As for this clone: The same CDR3 arises from other DNA sequences in this sample as well. The chain employs TRBV9 and TRBJ2-3, with 8 positions matching TRBD2. V was pared by 0 bases and J by 1 base, with 4 bases of the junction left unmatched. The CDR3 length is 16 residues. Germline values: CDR1 SGDLS, CDR2 YYNGEE. In DNA form, the CDR3 reads TGTGCCAGCAGCGTAGACCCAGCGGGAGGCACAGATACGCAGTATTTT. Protein: CASSVDPAGGTDTQYF.

This sequence joins TRBV7-3 and TRBJ2-2; 11 positions match TRBD1. The CDR3 runs 16 residues. CDR1 and CDR2 from the germline V gene are SGHTA and FQGTGA. With V trimmed by 1 base and J by 4 bases, 2 bases remained unmatched. Here the CDR3 reads CASSLMGQGVTGELFF. The CDR3 DNA follows: TGTGCCAGCAGCTTAATGGGACAGGGGGTCACCGGGGAGCTGTTTTTT.

Of note for this clone: Other DNA sequences of this sample code for an identical CDR3. The chain joins TRBV18 to TRBJ2-2; possible D gene TRBD1, 6 bases. V lost 3 bases to trimming and J lost 0 bases, with 11 bases between them. The length of the CDR3 is 16 residues. Germline CDR1 reads KGHSH; CDR2 reads LQKENI. The CDR3 nucleotides are TGTGCCAGCTCACCGCTTGGACAGCCGAACACCGGGGAGCTGTTTTTT. It encodes CASSPLGQPNTGELFF.

The chain recombines TRBV7-2 with TRBJ2-7; no firm D call. This CDR3 spans 13 amino acids. From germline, CDR1 is SGHTA and CDR2 FQGNSA. The ends were cut back, 2 bases at V and 5 bases at J, with 10 bases in the middle. The CDR3 DNA reads as TGTGCCAGCAGCTTACCGACGCTTCACGAGCAGTACTTC. Residues: CASSLPTLHEQYF.

V is TRBV2 and J is TRBJ2-2, with D maybe TRBD1 (6 bases). Germline CDR1 SNHLY, CDR2 FYNNEI. V was pared by 1 base and J by 0 bases, with 6 bases between. This CDR3 has 15 amino acids. The CDR3 DNA follows: TGTGCCAGCAGTGAAGGGACAGCGAACACCGGGGAGCTGTTTTTT. It encodes CASSEGTANTGELFF.

The V and J genes are TRBV19 and TRBJ1-1; no clear D gene. The CDR3 contains 14 residues. The V end lost 5 bases, the J end lost 0 bases, and 10 bases lay between the germline ends. Germline CDR1 and CDR2: LNHDA and SQIVND (reference sequence). The CDR3 region has the DNA TGTGCCAGTAGTTTAGCAAGCCTGAACACTGAAGCTTTCTTT. Its translation is CASSLASLNTEAFF.

The rearrangement uses TRBV10-3 and TRBJ1-1; no clear D. The CDR3 spans 13 residues. Trimming shortened V by 4 bases and J by 8 bases, and 14 bases separated the two germline ends. Germline V gene sequence: CDR1 ENHRY, CDR2 SYGVKD. The chain's CDR3 is CAISGDRGWEAFF. The CDR3 DNA is TGTGCCATCAGTGGAGATCGGGGTTGGGAAGCTTTCTTT.

This clone has only one observation. This specimen includes other DNA sequences encoding the same CDR3. The chain employs TRBV5-1 and TRBJ2-7, with 10 bases matching TRBD1. The length of the CDR3 is 15 residues. CDR1 is SGHRS, CDR2 YFSETQ, per germline. The V segment lost 0 bases and the J segment 3 bases; nucleotides outside the gene matches: 3. The chain's CDR3 is CASSLGDRGLYEQYF. The CDR3 nucleotides are TGCGCCAGCAGCTTGGGGGACAGGGGTCTCTACGAGCAGTACTTC.

Concerning this clone: Other nucleotide sequences from this sample produce the same CDR3. The genes are TRBV18 and TRBJ1-1; the D is unclear. The V gene lost 6 bases and the J gene lost 1 base, with 12 bases spanning the gap. The CDR3 is 14 amino acids. Looked up from germline, CDR1 is KGHSH and CDR2 is LQKENI. CDR3 in DNA: TGTGCCAGCTCTCCCAGGCGCGCGAACACTGAAGCTTTCTTT. The encoded protein is CASSPRRANTEAFF.

The genes are TRBV10-3 and TRBJ1-2, with D uncertain. From germline, CDR1 is ENHRY and CDR2 SYGVKD. The CDR3 loop spans 16 amino acids. Trimming pared 10 bases from V and 1 base from J, leaving 22 bases between. CDR3 protein: CATLRRTENINYGYTF. Written as DNA, the CDR3 is TGTGCCACACTCCGCCGGACGGAGAACATTAACTATGGCTACACCTTC.

V gene TRBV27 combines with J gene TRBJ1-5; D might be TRBD1 (5 bases). The CDR3 spans 14 residues. V lost 3 bases, J lost 9 bases, and 15 bases lay in between. Germline V gene data show CDR1 as MNHEY and CDR2 as SMNVEV (reference sequence). The CDR3 reads CASSFQGFVGPQHF. CDR3 in DNA: TGTGCCAGCAGTTTTCAGGGATTCGTGGGGCCCCAGCATTTT.